Listed here are 18 T cell receptor beta chains from one sample, sequenced in a study of Ad26.COV2.S vaccination and SARS-CoV-2 variants (dated by TCRdb to about 2021). Sample treatment or condition, as interpreted from the label and publication: around 19 received Ad26.COV2.S at low or high dose, single or two shots; about 5 received placebo; per-sample allocation not given. For vaccine and placebo recipients, repertoires were sequenced using samples collected on day 63 after the first injection. The library was generated by the immunoSEQ multiplex PCR assay. Sourced from immuneACCESS, this table was stored by TCRdb with only in-frame sequences that have V and J called. A share of the clones is absent; for the studies checked, an unresolved V gene accounts for under half, and the remainder has no known explanation. For this sample the table gives fewer than 900,000 clones, of which about 89% were detected only once. Of the sample, 1.5% is held by the ten largest clones.

This sample comprised peripheral blood, obtained in a trial of Ad26.COV2.S vaccine versus placebo. All receptors derive from a person between 18 and 59 years old who received the Ad26.COV2.S COVID-19 vaccine or a placebo.

This chain connects TRBV18 to TRBJ2-3, with D perhaps TRBD1 (5 bases). The V gene lost 6 bases and the J gene lost 13 bases, with 17 bases spanning the gap. Germline V gene lookup returns CDR1 KGHSH and CDR2 LQKENI. The CDR3 runs 12 residues. CDR3 in amino acids: CASSRDSTPEYF. CDR3 bases: TGTGCCAGCTCGCGCGACAGTACCCCGGAGTATTTT.

The gene calls are TRBV5-8 and TRBJ1-1, with D hard to call. Germline V gene lookup returns CDR1 SGHTS and CDR2 YDEGEE. The CDR3 length is 13 residues. V gave up 5 bases and J gave up 8 bases, with 16 bases separating them. DNA of the CDR3: TGTGCCAGCAGGTGGGAGGAGGCGGCGGAAGCTTTCTTT. It codes for CASRWEEAAEAFF.

The J gene is TRBJ2-5, the V gene TRBV19; D perhaps matches TRBD1 (6 bases). The V gene lost 4 bases and the J gene lost 0 bases, with 18 bases spanning the gap. This CDR3 is 17 amino acids long. Germline assignment: CDR1 LNHDA and CDR2 SQIVND (reference sequence). The CDR3 spells CASSKGESTHHQETQYF. For the CDR3, the DNA is TGTGCCAGTAGTAAGGGGGAGTCGACTCACCACCAAGAGACCCAGTACTTC.

The gene calls are TRBV7-8 and TRBJ1-2, with 7 bases matching TRBD1. This CDR3 has 23 residues. CDR1 and CDR2 from the germline V gene are SGHVS and FQNEAQ. V lost 5 bases to trimming and J lost 4 bases; unmatched junction nucleotides: 34. CDR3 sequence: CASSLPGHTGDPPSMAPTYGYTF. The CDR3 DNA is TGTGCCAGCAGCCTCCCGGGGCATACAGGGGACCCTCCCTCTATGGCTCCGACCTATGGCTACACCTTC.

J is TRBJ1-1 and V is TRBV7-2; 8 bases map to TRBD1. CDR1 is SGHTA, CDR2 FQGNSA, per germline. V lost 1 base and J lost 2; bases outside the gene matches: 15. The CDR3 contains 19 residues. The DNA for the CDR3 is TGTGCCAGCAGCTTAGTCCCAGGGGGCGGGTGGAGGCTCAACACTGAAGCTTTCTTT. Translation gives CASSLVPGGGWRLNTEAFF.

This chain connects TRBV7-2 to TRBJ1-3, with D unresolved. V was cut by 5 bases and J by 4 bases, with 12 bases left in between. Germline V gives CDR1 SGHTA, CDR2 FQGNSA. This CDR3 has 14 amino acids. CDR3 in amino acids: CASSRDMGGNTIYF. CDR3 coding DNA: TGTGCCAGCAGCAGAGACATGGGAGGAAACACCATATATTTT.

The J gene is TRBJ2-2, the V gene TRBV24-1; TRBD1 aligns across 10 bases. V trimming: 2 bases; J trimming: 1 base; junction bases outside the gene matches: 6. The CDR3 contains 18 residues. The germline V gene has CDR1 KGHDR and CDR2 SFDVKD. As DNA, the CDR3 is TGTGCCACCAGTGATTCCCCCGGGACAGGGGTGAACACCGGGGAGCTGTTTTTT. Its translation: CATSDSPGTGVNTGELFF.

This clone was found once. The rearrangement uses TRBV7-9 and TRBJ1-1; 9 nucleotides agree with TRBD1. The CDR3 is 15 amino acids. The trim removed 0 bases at V and 2 bases at J, leaving 1 base unmatched. CDR1 and CDR2 (germline): SEHNR, FQNEAQ (reference sequence). CDR3 region: CASSLAGQGNTEAFF. As DNA, the CDR3 is TGTGCCAGCAGCTTAGCGGGACAGGGAAACACTGAAGCTTTCTTT.

This chain connects TRBV5-1 to TRBJ1-4; a possible D gene is TRBD1 (5 bases). Germline loops: CDR1 SGHRS, CDR2 YFSETQ. V was shortened by 0 bases and J by 6 bases, with 9 bases between the two germline ends. The CDR3 extends over 14 amino acids. CDR3 sequence: CASSLASGDEKLFF. As DNA, the CDR3 is TGCGCCAGCAGCTTGGCCTCGGGGGATGAAAAACTGTTTTTT. Full variable domain (remainder filled in from reference TRBV5-1 and TRBJ1-4): KAGVTQTPRYLIKTRGQQVTLSCSPISGHRSVSWYQQTPGQGLQFLFEYFSETQRNKGNFPGRFSGRQFSNSRSEMNVSTLELGDSALYLCASSLASGDEKLFFGSGTQLSVL.

The gene calls are TRBV7-8 and TRBJ1-2, with 7 bases matching TRBD1. V lost 4 bases and J lost 7; bases outside the gene matches: 12. The CDR3 is 15 amino acids. The germline V gene has CDR1 SGHVS and CDR2 FQNEAQ. CDR3 DNA: TGTGCCAGCAGCTCGGGAGGAGGACAGGCTGGTGGCTACACCTTC. Encoded protein: CASSSGGGQAGGYTF.

The chain links TRBV7-2 to TRBJ1-4; D possibly corresponds to TRBD1 (5 bases). Germline V CDR1 and CDR2: SGHTA, FQGNSA. The CDR3 consists of 16 residues. V was pared by 4 bases and J by 8 bases, with 20 bases between. The CDR3 nucleotides read TGTGCCAGCAGCTCCGATCCGGGACCCAGAAGGGAAAAACTGTTTTTT. Translating it yields CASSSDPGPRREKLFF. The full variable domain, in which reference TRBV7-2 and TRBJ1-4 provide the parts outside the CDR3, is GAGVSQSPSNKVTEKGKDVELRCDPISGHTALYWYRQSLGQGLEFLIYFQGNSAPDKSGLPSDRFSAERTGGSVSTLTIQRTQQEDSAVYLCASSSDPGPRREKLFFGSGTQLSVL.

The chain's CDR3 is CASSPRTGRNSPLHF. In DNA form, the CDR3 reads TGTGCCAGCAGCCCCCGGACAGGGCGGAATTCACCCCTCCACTTT. This chain uses TRBV7-2 with TRBJ1-6, with 8 bases matching TRBD1. The J segment lost 7 bases and the V segment lost 5 bases, leaving 7 bases of the junction unmatched. Germline CDR1 SGHTA, CDR2 FQGNSA. CDR3 size: 15 residues.

CDR3: CASSLQGSSTEAFF. DNA for the CDR3: TGTGCCAGCAGCTTACAGGGTTCCAGCACTGAAGCTTTCTTT. The chain links TRBV7-9 to TRBJ1-1; D perhaps matches TRBD1 (5 bases). CDR1 and CDR2 from the germline V gene are SEHNR and FQNEAQ (reference sequence). Trimming stripped 2 bases from V and 4 bases from J, with 11 bases between. The CDR3 consists of 14 residues.

V usage is TRBV30 and J usage is TRBJ2-1; 8 bases align to TRBD2. This CDR3 contains 12 residues. J was trimmed by 13 bases and V by 4 bases; bases with no gene match: 9. Germline CDR1 is GTSNPN and CDR2 is SVGIG (reference sequence). The CDR3 DNA sequence: TGTGCCTGGACCCCGAGCGGGGGCCTCCAGTTCTTC. It encodes CAWTPSGGLQFF.

V and J are TRBV30 and TRBJ1-4; TRBD1 matches at 8 bases. Germline values: CDR1 GTSNPN, CDR2 SVGIG (reference sequence). Trimming at V came to 8 bases and at J to 7 bases, leaving 6 bases not matched to a gene. The CDR3 is 12 residues long. The CDR3: CALDRGGEKLFF. The CDR3 DNA sequence: TGTGCCCTTGACAGGGGTGGTGAAAAACTGTTTTTT.

This chain joins TRBV10-3 and TRBJ1-5; D is unresolved. V gave up 8 bases and J gave up 0 bases, with 11 bases separating them. Germline V lookup: CDR1 ENHRY, CDR2 SYGVKD. The CDR3 totals 14 residues. The CDR3 DNA follows: TGTGCCATCGGTAGTCATTATAGCAATCAGCCCCAGCATTTT. Amino acid sequence: CAIGSHYSNQPQHF.

As regards this clone: The identical CDR3 is also encoded by other nucleotide sequences in the sample. The V and J genes are TRBV9 and TRBJ2-2; tentatively, D is TRBD2 (5 bases). The length of the CDR3 is 14 residues. The ends were cut back, 1 base at V and 1 base at J, with 5 bases in the middle. Per germline, CDR1 SGDLS and CDR2 YYNGEE. The CDR3 coding sequence is TGTGCCAGCAGCGTAAGCGGGAACACCGGGGAGCTGTTTTTT. It is translated as CASSVSGNTGELFF.

The V gene is TRBV24-1, the J gene TRBJ2-3; D remains ambiguous. CDR1 is KGHDR, CDR2 SFDVKD, per germline. Trimming stripped 9 bases from V and 2 bases from J, with 11 bases between. The CDR3 runs 13 residues. The CDR3 DNA reads TGTGCCACCTGCGGACGGAACACAGATACGCAGTATTTT. Translated: CATCGRNTDTQYF.